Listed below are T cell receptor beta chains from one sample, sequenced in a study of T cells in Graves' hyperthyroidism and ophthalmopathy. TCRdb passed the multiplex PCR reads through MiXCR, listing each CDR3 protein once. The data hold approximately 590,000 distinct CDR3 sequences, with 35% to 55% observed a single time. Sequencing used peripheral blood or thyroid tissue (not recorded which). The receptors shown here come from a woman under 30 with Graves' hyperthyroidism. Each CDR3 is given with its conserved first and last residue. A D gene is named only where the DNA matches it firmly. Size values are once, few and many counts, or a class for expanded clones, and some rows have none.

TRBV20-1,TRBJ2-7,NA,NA,CSARDGSGTLVYEQYF,TGCAGTGCTAGAGACGGTTCCGGGACCCTAGTCTACGAGCAGTACTTC
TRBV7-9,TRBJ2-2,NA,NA,CASTWGGGMSTGELFF,TGTGCCAGCACCTGGGGTGGGGGCATGAGCACCGGGGAGCTGTTTTTT
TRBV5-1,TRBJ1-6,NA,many,CASSLRHSNSPLHF,TGTGCCAGCAGCTTGCGGCATAGTAATTCACCCCTCCACTTT
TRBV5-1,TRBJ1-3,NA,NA,CAGSRRVLRGNTIYF,TGCGCCGGCAGCCGACGGGTTCTTCGTGGAAACACCATATATTTT
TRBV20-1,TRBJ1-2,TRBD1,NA,CSARDPTGNYGYTF,TGCAGTGCTAGAGATCCGACAGGGAACTATGGCTACACCTTC
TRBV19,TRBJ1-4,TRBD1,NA,CASRPPGQPNEKLFF,TGTGCCAGTAGACCACCGGGACAGCCGAATGAAAAACTGTTTTTT
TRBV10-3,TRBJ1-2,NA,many,CAISEGTISGGYTF,TGTGCCATCAGTGAGGGGACAATCTCCGGTGGCTACACCTTC
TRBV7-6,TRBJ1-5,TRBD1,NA,CASSSRTGAQHF,TGTGCCAGCAGCTCGCGGACAGGGGCCCAGCATTTT
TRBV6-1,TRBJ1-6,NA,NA,CASSAESNSPLHF,TGTGCCAGCAGCGCGGAATCGAATTCACCCCTCCACTTT
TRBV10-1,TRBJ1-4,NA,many,CASSEVPNEKLFF,TGCGCCAGCAGTGAGGTCCCCAATGAAAAACTGTTTTTT
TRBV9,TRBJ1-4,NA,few,CASSVGGESVEKLFF,TGTGCCAGCAGCGTAGGGGGCGAGTCGGTCGAAAAACTGTTTTTT
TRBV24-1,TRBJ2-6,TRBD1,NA,CATSDPGQTGANVLTF,TGTGCCACCAGTGATCCGGGACAGACTGGGGCCAACGTCCTGACTTTC
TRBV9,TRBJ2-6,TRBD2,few,CASGGGSGANVLTF,TGTGCCAGCGGGGGGGGGTCTGGGGCCAACGTCCTGACTTTC
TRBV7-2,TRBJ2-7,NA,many,CASSSPGGEEQYF,TGTGCCAGCAGCTCCCCCGGGGGTGAGGAGCAGTACTTC
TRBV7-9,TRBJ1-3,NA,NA,CASSQEASSGNTIYF,TGTGCCAGCAGCCAAGAGGCGAGCTCTGGAAACACCATATATTTT
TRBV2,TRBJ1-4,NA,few,CASRPGLINEKLFF,TGTGCCAGCCGCCCGGGACTGATTAATGAAAAACTGTTTTTT
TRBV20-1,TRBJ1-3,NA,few,CSNRVGNTIYF,TGCAGCAACAGGGTTGGAAACACCATATATTTT
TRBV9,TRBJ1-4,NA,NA,CASSQGRGFGKLFF,TGTGCCAGCAGCCAAGGCCGGGGATTCGGAAAACTGTTTTTT
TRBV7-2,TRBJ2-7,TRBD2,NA,CASSWGLAGFYEQYF,TGTGCCAGCAGCTGGGGACTAGCGGGATTTTACGAGCAGTACTTC
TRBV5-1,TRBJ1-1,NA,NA,CASSLTGAFF,TGCGCCAGCAGCCTTACGGGAGCTTTCTTT
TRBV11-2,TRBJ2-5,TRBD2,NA,CASSLLGRAGETQYF,TGTGCCAGCAGCCTACTCGGGAGGGCGGGGGAGACCCAGTACTTC
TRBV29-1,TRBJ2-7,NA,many,CSVEGGNYEQYF,TGCAGCGTTGAGGGCGGTAACTACGAGCAGTACTTC
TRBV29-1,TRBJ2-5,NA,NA,CSVDVGDGETQYF,TGCAGCGTTGACGTAGGGGATGGGGAGACCCAGTACTTC
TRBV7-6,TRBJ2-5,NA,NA,CASSLTREAQYF,TGTGCCAGCAGCTTAACGCGAGAGGCCCAGTACTTC
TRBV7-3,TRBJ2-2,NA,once,CASSPLGDTGELFF,TGTGCCAGCAGCCCCCTCGGAGACACCGGGGAGCTGTTTTTT
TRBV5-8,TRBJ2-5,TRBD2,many,CASSLEAGGPQETQYF,TGTGCCAGCAGCTTGGAAGCGGGAGGGCCCCAAGAGACCCAGTACTTC
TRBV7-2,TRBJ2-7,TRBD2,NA,CASSLVGLAGTYEQYF,TGTGCCAGCAGCTTGGTAGGACTAGCGGGGACCTACGAGCAGTACTTC
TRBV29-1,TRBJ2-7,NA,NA,CSVLGKRERYEQYF,TGCAGCGTACTGGGCAAACGGGAGAGATACGAGCAGTACTTC
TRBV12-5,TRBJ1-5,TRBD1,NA,CASRPGTGGQPQHF,TGTGCCAGCAGACCCGGGACAGGGGGCCAGCCCCAGCATTTT
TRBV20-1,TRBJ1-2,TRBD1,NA,CSAGQGASGGYTF,TGCAGTGCTGGACAGGGGGCATCGGGTGGCTACACCTTC
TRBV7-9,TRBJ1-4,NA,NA,CASSPLGATNEKLFF,TGTGCCAGCAGCCCACTGGGTGCAACTAATGAAAAACTGTTTTTT
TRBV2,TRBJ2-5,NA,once,CASRIREAVGAQYF,TGTGCCAGCAGGATTAGAGAGGCGGTAGGGGCCCAGTACTTC
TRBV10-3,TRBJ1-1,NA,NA,CAISADRMNTEAFF,TGTGCCATCAGTGCCGACAGAATGAACACTGAAGCTTTCTTT
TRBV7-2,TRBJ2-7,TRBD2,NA,CASSLAGLGPYEQYF,TGTGCCAGCAGCTTAGCGGGACTAGGTCCCTACGAGCAGTACTTC
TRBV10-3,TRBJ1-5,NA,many,CAISESGEQPQHF,TGTGCCATCAGTGAGTCGGGAGAACAGCCCCAGCATTTT
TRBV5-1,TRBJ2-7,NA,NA,CASSLEGQLYEQYF,TGCGCCAGCAGCTTGGAGGGGCAGCTCTACGAGCAGTACTTC
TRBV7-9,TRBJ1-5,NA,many,CASSFAENQPQHF,TGTGCCAGCAGCTTCGCAGAAAATCAGCCCCAGCATTTT
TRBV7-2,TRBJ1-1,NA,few,CASSPAVNTEAFF,TGTGCCAGCAGCCCGGCCGTGAACACTGAAGCTTTCTTT
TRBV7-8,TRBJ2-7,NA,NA,CASSSTAAEREQYF,TGTGCCAGCAGCTCCACCGCGGCAGAAAGAGAGCAGTACTTC
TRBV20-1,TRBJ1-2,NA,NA,CSARDQEDGYTF,TGCAGTGCTAGAGATCAAGAGGATGGCTACACCTTC
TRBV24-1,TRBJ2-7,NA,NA,CASSLKGSAYEQYF,TGTGCCAGCAGTTTGAAGGGCTCGGCCTACGAGCAGTACTTC
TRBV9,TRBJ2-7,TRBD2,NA,CASSGLAGAYEQHF,TGTGCCAGCAGCGGACTAGCGGGAGCCTACGAGCAGCACTTC
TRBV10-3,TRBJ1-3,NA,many,CAMRSGNTIYF,TGTGCCATGCGCTCTGGAAACACCATATATTTT
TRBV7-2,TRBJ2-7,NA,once,CASSLDAGRNEQYF,TGTGCCAGCAGCTTAGATGCAGGGCGGAACGAGCAGTACTTC
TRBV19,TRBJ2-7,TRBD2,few,CASSMSSGYEQYF,TGTGCCAGTAGTATGTCTAGCGGCTACGAGCAGTACTTC
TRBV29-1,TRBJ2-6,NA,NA,CSVTTTVANVLTF,TGCAGCGTTACGACGACCGTAGCCAACGTCCTGACCTTC
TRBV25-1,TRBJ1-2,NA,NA,CASSAGSDYGYTF,TGTGCCAGCAGTGCCGGCAGCGACTATGGCTACACCTTC
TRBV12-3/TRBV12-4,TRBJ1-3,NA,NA,CASSLTPGPSSGNTIYF,TGTGCCAGCAGTTTAACACCGGGACCTTCTTCTGGAAACACCATATATTTT
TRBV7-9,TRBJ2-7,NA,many,CASSLVSDSYEQYF,TGTGCCAGCAGCTTAGTTAGCGACTCCTACGAGCAGTACTTC
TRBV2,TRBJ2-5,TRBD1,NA,CASSDGTGGETQYF,TGTGCCAGCAGCGACGGGACAGGGGGAGAGACCCAGTACTTC
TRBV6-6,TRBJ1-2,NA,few,CASSYPGSLGYTF,TGTGCCAGCAGTTACCCAGGGTCACTGGGCTACACCTTC
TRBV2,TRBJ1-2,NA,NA,CASRPIREDSNYGYTF,TGTGCCAGCAGACCAATAAGAGAGGACAGCAACTATGGCTACACCTTC
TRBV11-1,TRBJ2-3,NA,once,CASSLRAVDTQYF,TGTGCCAGCAGCTTGCGAGCAGTGGATACGCAGTATTTT
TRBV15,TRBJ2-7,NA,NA,CATSRDTGEQYF,TGTGCCACCAGCAGAGACACCGGGGAGCAGTACTTC
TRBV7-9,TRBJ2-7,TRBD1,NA,CASSQEDRLADEQYF,TGCGCCAGCAGCCAAGAGGACAGGCTAGCAGACGAGCAGTACTTC
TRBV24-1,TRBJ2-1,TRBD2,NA,CATRLAGANEQFF,TGTGCCACCAGGCTAGCGGGAGCGAATGAGCAGTTCTTC
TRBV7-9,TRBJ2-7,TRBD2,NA,CASSLELGLAAYEQYF,TGTGCCAGCAGCTTAGAGCTTGGACTAGCGGCCTACGAGCAGTACTTC
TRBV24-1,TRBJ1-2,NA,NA,CASSSQTSPLSGYTF,TGTGCCAGCAGTTCCCAGACCTCACCTTTGTCGGGCTACACCTTC
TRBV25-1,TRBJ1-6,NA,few,CASSELPGKGNSPLHF,TGTGCCAGCAGTGAACTCCCAGGGAAGGGGAATTCACCCCTCCACTTT
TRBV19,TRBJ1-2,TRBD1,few,CASRDKRSYTGEDGYTF,TGTGCCAGTAGGGATAAACGGAGTTATACAGGGGAGGATGGCTACACCTTC